These T cell receptor beta chains were read from a single sample in a study of type 1 and type 2 diabetes patients. TCRdb processed the multiplex PCR reads anew with MiXCR; each CDR3 protein has one entry. The profile covers about 250,000 distinct CDR3 sequences, with more than 40% appearing a single time and roughly an eighth taken by the ten largest. Specimen: peripheral blood mononuclear cells (PBMCs). Receptors originate from a man younger than 35 with type 2 diabetes. The CDR3 runs from the conserved cysteine through the conserved F or W. D genes are given only for firm matches. Clone size is not always given. Where it is, it says once, few, many or a class for expanded clones.

d_call,v_call,clone_size,j_call,cdr3_nt,cdr3_aa
-,TRBV2,few,TRBJ2-5,TGTGCCAGCCAAGTGGGTCCAGAGACCCAGTACTTC,CASQVGPETQYF
TRBD2,TRBV11-1,few,TRBJ2-7,TGTGCCAGCAGTACCTCCGGGACTAGCTACGAGCAGTACTTC,CASSTSGTSYEQYF
-,TRBV6-6,-,TRBJ2-3,TGTGCCAGCAGCTTCGGGGCAGGAGATACGCAGTATTTT,CASSFGAGDTQYF
-,TRBV11-2,-,TRBJ1-1,TGTGCCAGCAGCTTAGATGTCGCGGGGGTTGGCACTGAAGCTTTCTTT,CASSLDVAGVGTEAFF
-,TRBV27,few,TRBJ2-6,TGTGCCAGCAGCCAAGGGGAGTCCGGGGCCAACGTCCTGACTTTC,CASSQGESGANVLTF
TRBD2,TRBV5-1,-,TRBJ2-1,TGCGCCAGCAGCTTGGGGACTAGCGTCCACAATGAGCAGTTCTTC,CASSLGTSVHNEQFF
-,TRBV7-6,-,TRBJ2-5,TGTGCCAGCAGCTCCGGCTTGAGGGGAGAGACCCAGTACTTC,CASSSGLRGETQYF
-,TRBV6-6,-,TRBJ2-5,TGTGCCAGCAGTCCCGGGACTGGCCGGACCCAGTACTTC,CASSPGTGRTQYF
-,TRBV20-1,-,TRBJ1-1,TGCAGTGCTAGAGATCTAACCCGTGACAGCCTAGACGCTGAAGCTTTCTTT,CSARDLTRDSLDAEAFF
TRBD1,TRBV19,once,TRBJ1-5,TGTGCCAGCGCGGTAGGACAGGGGGATCAGCCCCAGCATTTT,CASAVGQGDQPQHF
TRBD2,TRBV2,-,TRBJ2-5,TGTGCCAGCATGGGACTACGAGAGACCCAGTACTTC,CASMGLRETQYF
-,TRBV30,few,TRBJ2-7,TGTGCCTGGAGTCGAGAGGGGACTCGACTCTTATACGAGCAGTACTTC,CAWSREGTRLLYEQYF
-,TRBV19,-,TRBJ1-1,TGTGCCAGTAGTATATCAGGGTACACTGAAGCTTTCTTT,CASSISGYTEAFF
-,TRBV2,-,TRBJ2-5,TGTGCCAGCAGTGAATCGGGACTCTCTAGGTTC,CASSESGLSRF
TRBD1,TRBV27,-,TRBJ2-1,TGTGCCAGCAGGACCTTAACAGGGGCGGGTGAGCAGTTCTTC,CASRTLTGAGEQFF
TRBD1,TRBV7-2,few,TRBJ2-5,TGTGCCAGCAGTTTATGGCCCAGGGGGCAACGCGAGACCCAGTACTTC,CASSLWPRGQRETQYF
-,TRBV5-1,-,TRBJ2-7,TGTGCCAGCAGCTTAAGTAACCACGAGCAGTACTTC,CASSLSNHEQYF
TRBD1,TRBV7-8,-,TRBJ1-5,TGTGCCAGCAGCTTCGGGACAGGGGGCGCAGGCAATCAGCCCCAGCATTTT,CASSFGTGGAGNQPQHF
TRBD1,TRBV7-2,few,TRBJ2-7,TGTGCCAGCAGCAAACGGACAGGGGAGTACGAGCAGTACTTC,CASSKRTGEYEQYF
-,TRBV29-1,few,TRBJ2-6,TGCAGCGTTGAGGGCGGGGTTTCTGGGGCCAACGTCCTGACTTTC,CSVEGGVSGANVLTF
-,TRBV30,-,TRBJ2-1,TGTGCCTGGTTCTCGGGCACAGGGTACCCAAAGCAGTTCTTC,CAWFSGTGYPKQFF
-,TRBV28,-,TRBJ2-5,TGTGCCACCACAGGACTAACTCAAGAGACCCAGTACTTC,CATTGLTQETQYF
TRBD1,TRBV30,few,TRBJ1-1,TGTGCCTGGATCCAGGGGGCCGCTGGAGCTTTCTTT,CAWIQGAAGAFF
-,TRBV19,many,TRBJ1-2,TGTGCCAGTAGCCGAGTAGACTATGGCTACACCTTC,CASSRVDYGYTF
-,TRBV6-4,-,TRBJ2-7,TGTGCCAGCAGTGAAAACCGTGACGGAACCTACGAGCAGTACTTC,CASSENRDGTYEQYF
-,TRBV29-1,many,TRBJ1-1,TGCAGCGGGGGGAATGGGGGAGACGAAGCTTTCTTT,CSGGNGGDEAFF
TRBD1,TRBV27,few,TRBJ2-7,TGTGCCAGCAGTGACAGGGGGCCCTCCTACGAGCAGTACTTC,CASSDRGPSYEQYF
-,TRBV2,-,TRBJ2-3,TGTGCCAGCTCCGGACAACCAGATACGCAGTATTTT,CASSGQPDTQYF
-,TRBV2,-,TRBJ2-7,TGCGCCAGCAGTGAGTCGGGGAGAATCGAGCAGTACTTC,CASSESGRIEQYF
-,TRBV12-3/TRBV12-4,-,TRBJ2-7,TGTGCCAGCAAAGGGGAGCCTACCTACGAGCAGTACTTC,CASKGEPTYEQYF
-,TRBV12-5,few,TRBJ2-2,TGTGCTAGTGGTTTGGTACCAAACACCGGGGAGCTGTTTTTT,CASGLVPNTGELFF
TRBD1,TRBV25-1,-,TRBJ2-1,TGTGCCAGTGAACGGGACAGGGCCACCAATGAGCAGTTCTTC,CASERDRATNEQFF
-,TRBV2,-,TRBJ2-2,TGTGCCAGCAACGAAGGGGGGAACACCGGGGAGCTGTTTTTT,CASNEGGNTGELFF
-,TRBV6-5,-,TRBJ1-2,TGTGCCAGCAGTTTACGGACCCATCAAAATGGCTACACCTTC,CASSLRTHQNGYTF
TRBD2,TRBV20-1,few,TRBJ2-1,TGCAGTGCTGAAGCACTAGCGGGAGTTGAGCAGTTCTTC,CSAEALAGVEQFF
-,TRBV27,once,TRBJ2-1,TGTGCCAGCAGTCGGATGCCGGGAGTGAGTGAGCAGTTCTTC,CASSRMPGVSEQFF
-,TRBV28,few,TRBJ1-2,TGTGCCAGCAGGGACGGGAACTATGGCTACACCTTC,CASRDGNYGYTF
-,TRBV20-1,-,TRBJ1-2,TGCAGTGCGGGGCCCGGCGAGAGTGGCAGACCTACGGGCTACACCTTC,CSAGPGESGRPTGYTF
-,TRBV15,-,TRBJ2-5,TGTGCCACCAGCAGAGTCGGCGGGGGCCAATTCCCACAAGAGACCCAGTACTTC,CATSRVGGGQFPQETQYF
-,TRBV10-3,few,TRBJ1-4,TGTGCCATCAGTGATCGAACAACTAATGAAAAACTGTTTTTT,CAISDRTTNEKLFF
TRBD2,TRBV15,many,TRBJ2-5,TGTGCCACCAGCAGAGTTGGGGGGGACCAGTACTTC,CATSRVGGDQYF
TRBD2,TRBV10-3,-,TRBJ2-1,TGTGCCATCAGTGAGTCGAGACTAGCGGGAGAAAGTGAGCAGTTCTTC,CAISESRLAGESEQFF
-,TRBV2,-,TRBJ2-1,TGTGCCAGCAGTGAGGGGTTCCAGTCGCTCACCTACAATGAGCAGTTCTTC,CASSEGFQSLTYNEQFF
-,TRBV19,-,TRBJ1-6,TGTGCCAGTAGTATGGGCCAGAGCTCCTATAATTCACCCCTCCACTTT,CASSMGQSSYNSPLHF
-,TRBV29-1,-,TRBJ1-2,TGCAGCGTTGGGCAGGGGATTATTGATGGCTACACCTTC,CSVGQGIIDGYTF
-,TRBV7-9,-,TRBJ2-7,TGTGCCAGCAGCTTAGAATCGCCCGGCGAGCAGTACTTC,CASSLESPGEQYF
-,TRBV6-6,few,TRBJ2-7,TGTGCCAGCAGCCGGGACGGGTACGAGCAGTACTTC,CASSRDGYEQYF
-,TRBV11-1,few,TRBJ2-7,TGTGCCAGCAGCTCGGAAAGGCAGGGTAACTACGAGCAGTACTTC,CASSSERQGNYEQYF
-,TRBV9,-,TRBJ2-7,TGTGCCAGCAGGAGACAGGACTACGAGCAGTACTTC,CASRRQDYEQYF
-,TRBV10-1,many,TRBJ1-6,TGCGCCAGCAGCGGGCAGAAGTACTCACCCCTCCACTTT,CASSGQKYSPLHF
-,TRBV4-1,-,TRBJ2-3,TGCGCCAGCAAGGATGTAACAGATACGCAGTATTTT,CASKDVTDTQYF
-,TRBV20-1,-,TRBJ2-1,TGCAGTTCCACCACTTACTCCTACAATGAGCAGTTCTTC,CSSTTYSYNEQFF
-,TRBV2,few,TRBJ2-7,TGTGCCAGCAAGGTGACGGGAGACAGTTCCTACGAGCAGTACTTC,CASKVTGDSSYEQYF
-,TRBV6-6,few,TRBJ2-7,TGTGCCTCCCGGCTCCATGGCGAGCAGTACTTC,CASRLHGEQYF
-,TRBV5-5,-,TRBJ2-5,TGTGCCAGCAGCAAAGGGACGGAAGAGACCCAGTACTTC,CASSKGTEETQYF